A selection of T cell receptor beta chains follows, all from one sample in a study of shared clonotypes between healthy human individuals. The data were produced by immunoSEQ multiplex PCR, yet TCRdb's version contains in-frame clones alone and is incomplete. The sample records hundreds of thousands of clones, around 72% being singletons. The sequenced sample was memory CD4+ T cells sorted from blood. The origin of the receptors is a woman aged 30 to 39 in good health. Each CDR3 is given with its conserved first and last residue. Each record gives: D gene, clone size, J gene, V gene, CDR3 protein, CDR3 DNA. The D gene is left open where the match is weak. Not every row has a clone size; where given, it reads once, few, many or a size class.

>.|.|TRBJ2-2|TRBV10-3
CAISELGGVGNTGELFF
TGTGCCATCAGTGAGCTGGGTGGGGTCGGGAACACCGGGGAGCTGTTTTTT
>.|.|TRBJ1-3|TRBV11-2
CASSLGGSGNTIYF
TGTGCCAGCAGCTTAGGTGGCTCTGGAAACACCATATATTTT
>TRBD2|.|TRBJ2-5|TRBV2
CASSGGLAEETQYF
TGTGCCAGCAGTGGGGGACTAGCGGAAGAGACCCAGTACTTC
>.|.|TRBJ2-7|TRBV5-1
CASSLEQPSYEQYF
TGCGCCAGCAGCTTGGAACAGCCTAGCTACGAGCAGTACTTC
>TRBD1|.|TRBJ2-7|TRBV5-1
CASSLAGTDLYEQYF
TGCGCCAGCAGCTTGGCCGGGACAGACCTCTACGAGCAGTACTTC
>.|.|TRBJ2-7|TRBV11-2
CASSLGDSGAAYEQYF
TGTGCCAGCAGCTTAGGGGATTCGGGAGCAGCCTACGAGCAGTACTTC
>TRBD2|.|TRBJ2-1|TRBV19
CASSLETSGNEGEQFF
TGTGCCAGTAGTCTTGAGACTAGCGGGAACGAGGGTGAGCAGTTCTTC
>TRBD1|.|TRBJ2-5|TRBV2
CASRAGTEETQYF
TGTGCCAGCAGAGCCGGGACAGAAGAGACCCAGTACTTC
>.|.|TRBJ2-5|TRBV5-1
CASSGGIGGRQYF
TGCGCCAGCAGCGGGGGAATTGGTGGGAGGCAGTACTTC
>.|.|TRBJ2-7|TRBV15
CATSSVRVGEQYF
TGTGCCACCAGCAGCGTCCGGGTTGGCGAGCAGTACTTC
>TRBD2|.|TRBJ2-5|TRBV2
CATSELVAGGVETQYF
TGTGCCACCTCGGAGTTGGTAGCGGGAGGTGTAGAGACCCAGTACTTC
>TRBD2|few|TRBJ2-1|TRBV11-3
CASSLVGTSGHEQFF
TGTGCCAGCAGCTTAGTGGGGACTAGCGGGCATGAGCAGTTCTTC
>.|.|TRBJ1-5|TRBV28
CASSYYSNQPQHF
TGTGCCAGCAGCTATTATAGCAATCAGCCCCAGCATTTT
>.|.|TRBJ2-7|TRBV18
CASSPTSTYEQYF
TGTGCCAGCTCACCAACCAGCACGTACGAGCAGTACTTC
>.|.|TRBJ1-1|TRBV30
CAWREERGRRGMNTEAFF
TGTGCCTGGAGGGAAGAACGGGGGCGCCGAGGGATGAACACTGAAGCTTTCTTT
>TRBD1|.|TRBJ1-2|TRBV2
CASSLGQYYGYTF
TGTGCCAGCAGCCTGGGACAGTACTATGGCTACACCTTC
>TRBD1|once|TRBJ2-3|TRBV11-2
CASSQGTAHTDTQYF
TGTGCCAGCAGCCAGGGGACAGCTCATACGGATACGCAGTATTTT
>TRBD2|.|TRBJ2-7|TRBV6-6
CASSSHLAGAHEQYF
TGTGCCAGCAGTTCCCACCTAGCGGGAGCCCACGAGCAGTACTTC